Shown below are 32 T cell receptor beta chains from a single sample sequenced in a study of T cell clonality in common variable immunodeficiency. The data were produced by immunoSEQ multiplex PCR, yet TCRdb's version contains in-frame clones alone and is incomplete. The sample holds approximately 60,000 clones, and no clone turns up only once. Sequencing was done on a sample of peripheral blood mononuclear cells. The source is a person aged 18-70 years in good health.

This clone was seen at least ten times. The sequenced fragment ends 3 residues before the CDR3 boundary, so the rest is inferred from the germline J gene. The chain is built from TRBV7-9 and TRBJ1-2, with a tentative D call TRBD1 (5 bases). V gave up 2 bases and J gave up 4 bases, with 11 bases separating them. The CDR3 has 14 residues. Germline loops: CDR1 SEHNR, CDR2 FQNEAQ (reference sequence). CDR3 bases read: TGTGCCAGCAGCTTACCACAGACAGTCTATGGC. It is translated as CASSLPQTVYG. The entire CDR3 is CASSLPQTVYGYTF.

This clone was counted at least ten times. Germline and junction disagree at one end, which may indicate a read error. The CDR3 end falls 3 residues outside the read, so it is completed with the germline J gene. The chain carries TRBV4-2 and TRBJ2-2; 10 bases match TRBD1. The CDR3 runs 15 residues. Germline CDR1 reads LGHNA; CDR2 reads YNFKEQ. CDR3 region: CASSQEDRGIGELFF. CDR3 DNA, as far as it was read: TGCGCCAGCAGCCAAGAGGACAGGGGGATCGGGGAG.

This clone was seen ten or more times. The read ends 3 residues shy of where the CDR3 ends; the end is completed using the germline J gene. The chain employs TRBV20-1 and TRBJ1-6; 10 bases fit TRBD1. This CDR3 comprises 14 residues. Germline CDR1 DFQATT, CDR2 SNEGSKA (reference sequence). CDR3 DNA (partial): TGCAGCGTCACGAGGGACAGGGGACGGTCACCC. As protein: CSVTRDRGRSP. The full CDR3 protein reads CSVTRDRGRSPLHF.

This clone was observed a handful of times. The read gets to within 3 residues of the CDR3 end, and the germline J gene fills in the rest. This sequence joins TRBV30 and TRBJ2-4, with D unresolved. Per germline, CDR1 GTSNPN and CDR2 SVGIG (reference sequence). CDR3 length equals 11 residues. The CDR3 sequence: CAWSNNYGQYF. Incomplete CDR3 DNA: TGTGCCTGGAGTAACAACTATGGT.

Notes on this clone: The read falls 3 residues short of the CDR3 end, and the missing part is taken from the germline J gene. The genes are TRBV7-9 and TRBJ1-2, with D perhaps TRBD1 (5 bases). The CDR3 has 14 residues. The germline V gene has CDR1 SEHNR and CDR2 FQNEAQ (reference sequence). The sequenced part of the CDR3 DNA is TGTGCCAGCAGGGGGACTAGCGATCCCAATGAC. Translated: CASRGTSDPND. The entire CDR3 protein reads CASRGTSDPNDYTF.

This clone has ten or more counts. The read comes to an end 3 residues before the CDR3 does, leaving the germline J gene to fill in the end. The sample contains more than one DNA sequence encoding this CDR3. This rearrangement joins TRBV30 to TRBJ1-1; D is unclear. Germline loops: CDR1 GTSNPN, CDR2 SVGIG (reference sequence). Trimming pared 0 bases from V and 2 bases from J, leaving 10 bases between. The CDR3 runs to 14 residues. CDR3 DNA, as far as it was read: TGTGCCTGGAGTGTACTAGGTCTCAACACTGAA. Translated: CAWSVLGLNTE. In full, the CDR3 reads CAWSVLGLNTEAFF. The complete variable domain, with remaining parts taken from reference TRBV30 and TRBJ1-1, reads SQTIHQWPATLVQPVGSPLSLECTVEGTSNPNLYWYRQAAGRGLQLLFYSVGIGQISSEVPQNLSASRPQDRQFILSSKKLLLSDSGFYLCAWSVLGLNTEAFFGQGTRLTVV.

At least ten counts were recorded for this clone. The CDR3 extends 3 residues past the end of the read, so its final part is completed from the germline J gene. The gene calls are TRBV16 and TRBJ2-3, with 8 bases identical to TRBD1. CDR1 and CDR2 from the germline V gene are KGHSY and FQNENV. The CDR3 contains 15 residues. After removal of 2 bases from V and 2 bases from J, the junction contained 3 bases not matched to a gene. The sequenced part of the CDR3 DNA is TGTGCCAGCAGCCAAGGACAGGGCTTCACAGATACG. Translated, it gives CASSQGQGFTDT. The complete CDR3 sequence is CASSQGQGFTDTQYF.

Ten or more counts support this clone. The read terminates 3 residues ahead of where the CDR3 ends, so the germline J gene completes it. The chain is built from TRBV6-4 and TRBJ2-1, with TRBD2 matching 7 bases. The CDR3 runs 14 residues. From germline, CDR1 is MRHNA and CDR2 SNTAGT. V dropped 0 bases and J dropped 5; count of bases not matched to a gene: 1. This CDR3 reads CASSDSGGNNEQFF. The DNA read from the CDR3 is TGTGCCAGCAGTGACTCGGGGGGGAACAATGAG.

A remark on this clone: One end of the junction varies from germline; a read error may be responsible. The CDR3 end lies 3 residues beyond the end of the read and is filled in from the germline J gene. The rearrangement links TRBV7-9 to TRBJ1-1; TRBD1 agrees at 8 bases. CDR1 and CDR2 (germline): SEHNR, FQNEAQ (reference sequence). The CDR3 runs 14 residues. The DNA read from the CDR3 is TGTTCCAGCAGCTTAGAACAGGGGGGCACTGAA. Residues: CSSSLEQGGTE. The complete CDR3 reads CSSSLEQGGTEAFF.

In its sample, this clone was seen many times. The read ends 3 residues before the CDR3 terminus; that terminus is restored from the germline J gene. V and J are TRBV7-3 and TRBJ2-5; 7 nucleotides line up with TRBD2. CDR3 length: 14 amino acids. The germline gives CDR1 SGHTA, CDR2 FQGTGA. The V gene end was trimmed by 2 bases and the J gene end by 2 bases; junction bases not matched to a gene: 2. The CDR3: CASSLVGGQETQYF. The sequenced part of the CDR3 DNA is TGTGCCAGCAGCTTAGTGGGGGGGCAAGAGACC.

At least ten counts were recorded for this clone. From the germline J gene comes the end of the CDR3, since the read stops 3 residues before it. The gene calls are TRBV18 and TRBJ1-1; D is perhaps TRBD1 (5 bases). The CDR3 has 13 residues. Trimming took off 6 bases at V and 2 bases at J, with 10 bases between the two ends. From germline, CDR1 is KGHSH and CDR2 LQKENI. The CDR3 DNA, read in part, is TGTGCCAGCTCGTCGGACACCAACACTGAA. Translating it yields CASSSDTNTE. The entire CDR3 protein reads CASSSDTNTEAFF.

This clone was seen many times. A junction end diverges from the germline sequence, so it may reflect a read error. Read sequence stops 3 residues before the CDR3 end, and the germline J gene provides the missing end. The V gene is TRBV4-2, the J gene TRBJ2-3; D not certain. This CDR3 spans 14 amino acids. The germline CDR1 and CDR2 sequences are LGHNA and YNFKEQ. The CDR3 sequence is CASSQDLELDTQYF. Partial CDR3 DNA: TGCGCCAGCAGCCAAGATCTAGAGCTAGATACG.

This clone appeared many times. The CDR3 end falls 3 residues outside the read, so it is completed with the germline J gene. The chain has TRBV20-1 and TRBJ2-5, with 9 bases matching TRBD2. The germline CDR1 and CDR2 sequences are DFQATT and SNEGSKA (reference sequence). The ends lost 0 bases at V and 1 base at J; junction bases unmatched: 3. The CDR3 is 15 amino acids. The part of the CDR3 DNA that was read is TGCAGTGCTAGAGATTGGACTAGCGCCCAAGAGACC. This translates into CSARDWTSAQET. The CDR3, in full, reads CSARDWTSAQETQYF.

This clone was found many times. With the read ending 3 residues before the CDR3 end, the germline J gene is used to fill in that end. The genes are TRBV5-1 and TRBJ1-1; the D is unclear. The CDR3 length is 14 residues. CDR1 and CDR2 (germline): SGHRS, YFSETQ. V dropped 1 base and J dropped 2 bases, with 9 bases sitting between them. CDR3 protein: CASSLTQPNTEAFF. The CDR3 DNA, read in part, is TGCGCCAGCAGCTTGACACAACCCAACACTGAA.

This clone was observed many times. The CDR3 end lies 3 residues beyond the end of the read and is filled in from the germline J gene. This rearrangement joins TRBV19 to TRBJ1-6; D may be TRBD1 (6 bases). In germline, CDR1 is LNHDA, CDR2 SQIVND (reference sequence). CDR3 size: 18 residues. Trimming shortened V by 6 bases and J by 1 base, and 19 bases separated the two germline ends. The sequenced part of the CDR3 DNA is TGTGCCAGTAGCCCTCAAACAGGGAGTGGGTCCTATAATTCACCC. The encoded protein is CASSPQTGSGSYNSP. The full CDR3 protein is CASSPQTGSGSYNSPLHF.

This clone came up many times. One junction end does not reproduce the germline sequence, and a read error may be involved. The CDR3 end lies 3 residues beyond the end of the read and is filled in from the germline J gene. The chain couples TRBV4-2 to TRBJ1-5; 8 nucleotides agree with TRBD1. This CDR3 spans 13 amino acids. Germline V gene sequence: CDR1 LGHNA, CDR2 YNFKEQ. The DNA read from the CDR3 is TGCGCCAGCAGCGTCCAGGGGGCGAAGCCC. Its protein is CASSVQGAKP. From start to end, the CDR3 is CASSVQGAKPQHF.

At least ten counts were recorded for this clone. The read ends 3 residues early relative to the CDR3; the germline J gene fills the gap. The V call is TRBV9, the J call TRBJ2-2; tentative D call: TRBD2 (5 bases). The V end was cut by 3 bases, the J end by 5 bases, with 11 bases between. The V gene's germline CDR1 is SGDLS and CDR2 YYNGEE. CDR3 length equals 14 residues. The sequenced part of the CDR3 DNA is TGTGCCAGCAGCGGAGGGTCGAGGACCGGGGAG. This gives the protein CASSGGSRTGE. From start to end, the CDR3 is CASSGGSRTGELFF. Variable domain in full (rest from reference TRBV9 and TRBJ2-2): DSGVTQTPKHLITATGQRVTLRCSPRSGDLSVYWYQQSLDQGLQFLIQYYNGEERAKGNILERFSAQQFPDLHSELNLSSLELGDSALYFCASSGGSRTGELFFGEGSRLTVL.

This clone was recorded at least ten times. The CDR3 loop reads CSALLDRDYGYTF. The part of the CDR3 DNA that was read is TGCAGTGCTCTCTTGGACAGGGACTATGGC. The chain links TRBV20-1 to TRBJ1-2; 8 bases are shared with TRBD1. Coverage ceases 3 residues before the CDR3 finishes, and the germline J gene fills in the end. Germline V gives CDR1 DFQATT, CDR2 SNEGSKA (reference sequence). This CDR3 has 13 residues. With V trimmed by 5 bases and J by 3 bases, 5 bases remained unmatched.

This clone was seen ten or more times. The read falls 3 residues short of the CDR3 end, and the missing part is taken from the germline J gene. This chain connects TRBV6-1 to TRBJ2-7, with 8 bases that match TRBD1. The CDR3 consists of 15 residues. Unmatched junction bases numbered 6, after V lost 3 bases and J lost 2 bases. CDR1 and CDR2 from the germline V gene are MNHNS and SASEGT. CDR3 bases read: TGTGCCAGCAGTGATCCGGACAGGGCCCCCTACGAG. Its protein product is CASSDPDRAPYE. From start to end, the CDR3 is CASSDPDRAPYEQYF.

Ten or more counts support this clone. Sequencing ends 3 residues short of the CDR3 end; the germline J gene provides the rest. The chain recombines TRBV5-4 with TRBJ2-7; maybe TRBD1 (5 bases). Trimming took off 3 bases at V and 3 bases at J, with 19 bases between the two ends. This CDR3 contains 16 residues. Germline V gene data show CDR1 as SGHNT and CDR2 as YYREEE (reference sequence). Here the CDR3 reads CASSSQGAGLIYEQYF. CDR3 bases read: TGTGCCAGCAGCTCGCAAGGGGCAGGGCTCATCTACGAG.

The sample holds many counts of this clone. Coverage ceases 3 residues before the CDR3 finishes, and the germline J gene fills in the end. The rearrangement joins TRBV19 to TRBJ2-1; a weak D match, TRBD1 (5 bases). The CDR3 sequence is 15 residues long. Looked up from germline, CDR1 is LNHDA and CDR2 is SQIVND (reference sequence). With 5 bases removed from V and 7 bases from J, the gap between germline ends came to 18 bases. The DNA read from the CDR3 is TGTGCCAGTAGTGCAGGGTCCAACCTAAGGAATGAG. This codes for CASSAGSNLRNE. The entire CDR3 reads CASSAGSNLRNEQFF.

This clone was counted many times. CDR3 DNA, as far as it was read: TGTGCCAGCAGCGTCAGGGGGAACGCTCGTGAA. Translated: CASSVRGNARE. The CDR3 as a whole reads CASSVRGNAREAFF. V gene TRBV11-2 combines with J gene TRBJ1-1; 7 nucleotides match TRBD1. The read is 3 residues too short to cover the CDR3 end, so that end is filled in from the germline J gene. V lost 5 bases, J lost 7 bases, and 10 bases stayed unmatched. Germline V CDR1 and CDR2: SGHAT, FQNNGV. The CDR3 sequence is 14 residues long.

At least ten counts were recorded for this clone. The read stops 3 residues short of the end of the CDR3; the missing end is completed from the germline J gene. This chain uses TRBV19 with TRBJ2-2, with TRBD1 identical over 7 bases. J was trimmed by 3 bases and V by 7 bases; bases with no gene match: 5. Germline assignment: CDR1 LNHDA and CDR2 SQIVND (reference sequence). CDR3 size: 14 residues. CDR3 DNA, as far as it was read: TGTGCCAGTAAAGAGGGGGCGGACACCGGGGAG. Amino acids: CASKEGADTGE. The entire CDR3 protein is CASKEGADTGELFF.

Many counts were recorded for this clone. The read ends 3 residues shy of where the CDR3 ends; the end is completed using the germline J gene. The chain joins TRBV20-1 to TRBJ1-1; tentatively, D is TRBD1 (6 bases). CDR1 is DFQATT and CDR2 is SNEGSKA in the germline V gene (reference sequence). This CDR3 has 13 amino acids. V lost 3 bases and J 3 bases, leaving 11 bases between the germline ends. The CDR3 loop is CSARGGRDTEAFF. The part of the CDR3 DNA that was read is TGCAGTGCTAGGGGGGGGCGTGACACTGAA.

This clone was picked up many times. The CDR3 end is not reached by the read, which stops 3 residues before it; the germline J gene fills it in. The chain has TRBV5-1 and TRBJ1-2; 8 nucleotides agree with TRBD1. The CDR3 contains 16 residues. CDR1 SGHRS and CDR2 YFSETQ come from the germline V gene. Losses at the gene ends were 4 bases for V and 0 bases for J; bases not matched to a gene: 8. The CDR3 loop reads CASSQGGQGPNYGYTF. CDR3 DNA (partial): TGCGCCAGCAGCCAAGGAGGACAGGGACCTAACTATGGC.

This clone appeared many times. The CDR3 goes on 3 residues after the read ends, and that part is filled in from the germline J gene. The chain has TRBV5-4 and TRBJ2-2; the match to TRBD1 covers 10 bases. V was pared by 1 base and J by 5 bases, with 5 bases of the junction left unmatched. From germline, CDR1 is SGHNT and CDR2 YYREEE (reference sequence). CDR3 size: 16 residues. The CDR3 is CASSLSLDRGTGELFF. The sequenced CDR3 bases are TGTGCCAGCAGCTTGAGCTTGGACAGGGGGACCGGGGAG.

This clone was picked up many times. Read sequence stops 3 residues before the CDR3 end, and the germline J gene provides the missing end. The chain is built from TRBV19 and TRBJ1-6, with D perhaps TRBD1 (6 bases). CDR1 and CDR2 from the germline V gene are LNHDA and SQIVND (reference sequence). The CDR3 is 14 amino acids. The V end lost 9 bases, the J end lost 1 base, and 10 bases lay between the germline ends. The CDR3 bases that were read are TGTGCCAGCGCACAGGGTTCCTATAATTCACCC. Residues: CASAQGSYNSP. The entire CDR3 reads CASAQGSYNSPLHF.

This clone was counted ten times or more. The read stops 3 residues short of the end of the CDR3; the missing end is completed from the germline J gene. The V call is TRBV20-1, the J call TRBJ1-4; 7 bases match TRBD1. Germline CDR1 is DFQATT and CDR2 is SNEGSKA (reference sequence). This CDR3 has 13 amino acids. With V trimmed by 6 bases and J by 5 bases, 6 bases remained unmatched. CDR3 DNA, as far as it was read: TGCAGTGCCTTACAGGGGACCAATGAAAAA. This encodes CSALQGTNEK. The whole CDR3 protein reads CSALQGTNEKLFF.

This clone was found many times. CDR3 bases read: TGCAGTGCTAGAGATCGCGTATTGAACACCGGGGAG. It encodes CSARDRVLNTGE. The whole CDR3 protein reads CSARDRVLNTGELFF. The V call is TRBV20-1, the J call TRBJ2-2; no clear D. The CDR3 extends 3 residues past the end of the read, so its final part is completed from the germline J gene. The CDR3 has 15 amino acids. The germline V gene has CDR1 DFQATT and CDR2 SNEGSKA (reference sequence). V was pared by 0 bases and J by 1 base, with 9 bases between.

Many counts were recorded for this clone. The observed sequence ends 3 residues before the CDR3 terminus, with the missing tail filled in from the germline J gene. The V and J genes are TRBV5-1 and TRBJ1-2; weak D call: TRBD1 (5 bases). From germline, CDR1 is SGHRS and CDR2 YFSETQ. V gave up 4 bases and J gave up 6 bases, with 10 bases separating them. The CDR3 is made up of 12 amino acids. The CDR3 is CASSARGDGYTF. Incomplete CDR3 DNA: TGCGCCAGCAGCGCCCGGGGGGATGGC.

This clone showed up many times. The read ends 3 residues shy of where the CDR3 ends; the end is completed using the germline J gene. Other DNA sequences in this specimen translate into the identical CDR3. V is TRBV19 and J is TRBJ1-5; 7 bases agree with TRBD1. This CDR3 region has 13 residues. V lost 8 bases, J lost 2 bases, and 3 bases stayed unmatched. CDR1 LNHDA and CDR2 SQIVND come from the germline V gene (reference sequence). This CDR3 reads CASSDRGNQPQHF. CDR3 bases read: TGTGCCAGTTCCGACAGGGGCAATCAGCCC. Full variable domain (rest looked up from reference TRBV19 and TRBJ1-5): DGGITQSPKYLFRKEGQNVTLSCEQNLNHDAMYWYRQDPGQGLRLIYYSQIVNDFQKGDIAEGYSVSREKKESFPLTVTSAQKNPTAFYLCASSDRGNQPQHFGDGTRLSIL.

This clone appeared many times. The CDR3 end is not reached by the read, which stops 3 residues before it; the germline J gene fills it in. This chain uses TRBV6-2 or TRBV6-3 with TRBJ2-3; D might be TRBD1 (6 bases). Germline CDR1 is MNHEY and CDR2 is SVGEGT. V was cut by 2 bases and J by 0 bases, with 6 bases left in between. The CDR3 spans 14 residues. The CDR3 here is CASSYTGSTDTQYF. CDR3 DNA, as far as it was read: TGTGCCAGCAGTTACACAGGGAGCACAGATACG.